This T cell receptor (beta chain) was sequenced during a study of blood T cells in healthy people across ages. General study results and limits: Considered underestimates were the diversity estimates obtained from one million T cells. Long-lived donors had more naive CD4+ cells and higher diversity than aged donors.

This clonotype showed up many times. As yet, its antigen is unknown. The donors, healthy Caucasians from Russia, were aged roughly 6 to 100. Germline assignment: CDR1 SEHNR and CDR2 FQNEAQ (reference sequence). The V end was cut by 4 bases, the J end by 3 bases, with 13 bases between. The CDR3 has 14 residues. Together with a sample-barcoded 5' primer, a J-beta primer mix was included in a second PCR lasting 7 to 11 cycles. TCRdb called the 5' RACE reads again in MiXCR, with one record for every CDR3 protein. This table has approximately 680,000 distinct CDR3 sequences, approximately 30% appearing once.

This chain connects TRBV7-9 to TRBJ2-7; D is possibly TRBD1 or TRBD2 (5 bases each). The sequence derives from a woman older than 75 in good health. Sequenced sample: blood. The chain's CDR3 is CASSSDRDRYEQYF. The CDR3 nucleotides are TGTGCCAGCAGCTCGGACCGGGACCGCTACGAGCAGTACTTC. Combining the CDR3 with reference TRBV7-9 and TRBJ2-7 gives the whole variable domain DTGVSQNPRHKITKRGQNVTFRCDPISEHNRLYWYRQTLGQGPEFLTYFQNEAQLEKSRLLSDRFSAERPKGSFSTLEIQRTEQGDSAMYLCASSSDRDRYEQYFGPGTRLTVT.